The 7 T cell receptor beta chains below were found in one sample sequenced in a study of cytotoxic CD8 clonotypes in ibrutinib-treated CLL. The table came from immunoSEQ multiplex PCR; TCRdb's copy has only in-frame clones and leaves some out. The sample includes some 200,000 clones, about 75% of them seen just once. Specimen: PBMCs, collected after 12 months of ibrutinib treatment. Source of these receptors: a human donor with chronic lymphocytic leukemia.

This CDR3 is CASSSRRLADPGANVLTF. Here the CDR3 DNA reads TGCGCCAGCAGCTCCCGAAGACTAGCGGACCCTGGGGCCAACGTCCTGACTTTC. This chain joins TRBV5-1 and TRBJ2-6; 9 bases align to TRBD2. The V and J ends lost 3 bases and 2 bases, in that order; junction bases with no gene match: 9. The V gene's germline CDR1 is SGHRS and CDR2 YFSETQ. CDR3 length: 18 residues.

The CDR3 loop is CASSYVINQPQHF. CDR3 bases: TGTGCCAGCAGTTACGTGATAAATCAGCCCCAGCATTTT. The V gene is TRBV6-5, the J gene TRBJ1-5; the D is unclear. The CDR3 sequence is 13 residues long. The V end lost 2 bases, the J end lost 4 bases, and 6 bases lay between the germline ends. CDR1 is MNHEY, CDR2 SVGAGI, per germline.

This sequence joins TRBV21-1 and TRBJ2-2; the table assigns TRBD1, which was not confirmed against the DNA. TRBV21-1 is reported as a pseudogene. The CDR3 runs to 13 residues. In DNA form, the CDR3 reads TGTGCCAGCAGCAACCTAGGGGACGGGGAGCTGTTTTTT. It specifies CASSNLGDGELFF.

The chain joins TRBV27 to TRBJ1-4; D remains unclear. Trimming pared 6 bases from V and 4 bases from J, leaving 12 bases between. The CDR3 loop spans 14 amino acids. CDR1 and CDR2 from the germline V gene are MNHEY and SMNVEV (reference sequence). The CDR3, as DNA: TGTGCCAGCAGCCGACACGGATTTAATGAAAAACTGTTTTTT. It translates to CASSRHGFNEKLFF.

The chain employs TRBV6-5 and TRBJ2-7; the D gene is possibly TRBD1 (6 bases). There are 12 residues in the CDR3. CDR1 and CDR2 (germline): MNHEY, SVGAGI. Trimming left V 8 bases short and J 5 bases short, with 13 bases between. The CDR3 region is CASGTSLHEQYF. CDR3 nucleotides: TGTGCCAGCGGGACATCCCTTCACGAGCAGTACTTC.

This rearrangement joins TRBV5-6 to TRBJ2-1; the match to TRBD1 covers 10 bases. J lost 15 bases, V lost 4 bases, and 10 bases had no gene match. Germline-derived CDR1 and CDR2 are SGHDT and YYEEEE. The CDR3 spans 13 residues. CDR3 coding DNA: TGTGCCAGCAGCCAGACCGGGACAGGGGTCTTGTTCTTC. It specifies CASSQTGTGVLFF. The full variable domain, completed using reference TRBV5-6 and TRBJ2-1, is DAGVTQSPTHLIKTRGQQVTLRCSPKSGHDTVSWYQQALGQGPQFIFQYYEEEERQRGNFPDRFSGHQFPNYSSELNVNALLLGDSALYLCASSQTGTGVLFFGPGTRLTVL.

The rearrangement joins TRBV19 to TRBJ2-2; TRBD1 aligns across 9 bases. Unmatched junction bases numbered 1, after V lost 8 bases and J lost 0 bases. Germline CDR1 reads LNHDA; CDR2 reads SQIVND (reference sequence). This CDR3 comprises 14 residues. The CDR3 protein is CASGQGSNTGELFF. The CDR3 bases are TGTGCCAGTGGACAGGGGTCGAACACCGGGGAGCTGTTTTTT. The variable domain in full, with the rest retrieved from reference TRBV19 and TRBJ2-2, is DGGITQSPKYLFRKEGQNVTLSCEQNLNHDAMYWYRQDPGQGLRLIYYSQIVNDFQKGDIAEGYSVSREKKESFPLTVTSAQKNPTAFYLCASGQGSNTGELFFGEGSRLTVL.